The 11 T cell receptor beta chains below were found in one sample sequenced in a study of control samples from healthy donors and cancer patients. Here immunoSEQ multiplex PCR was the method, and the copy in TCRdb shows in-frame clones only, minus some. The table includes tens of thousands of clones, 87% detected once. The sequencing input was formalin-fixed, paraffin-embedded tissue. The source of these receptors is a female donor with melanoma.

This clone was counted a single time. The chain links TRBV5-1 to TRBJ2-7, with D tentatively TRBD2 (6 bases). Germline V gives CDR1 SGHRS, CDR2 YFSETQ. V was cut by 0 bases and J by 6 bases, with 22 bases left in between. CDR3 size: 17 residues. The CDR3 loop reads CASSLAGGAGAFGEQYF. The CDR3 nucleotides read TGCGCCAGCAGCTTGGCCGGAGGGGCCGGGGCTTTCGGCGAGCAGTACTTC.

The CDR3 loop is CASTSAGNEQFF. The CDR3 DNA sequence: TGTGCCAGTACGAGTGCGGGGAATGAGCAGTTCTTC. The chain uses TRBV19 and TRBJ2-1, with a possible D match to TRBD2 (6 bases). This CDR3 contains 12 residues. The ends were cut back, 7 bases at V and 7 bases at J, with 11 bases in the middle. CDR1 is LNHDA and CDR2 is SQIVND in the germline V gene (reference sequence).

The V and J genes are TRBV18 and TRBJ1-1; D gene unclear. The CDR3 sequence is 15 residues long. With 6 bases removed from V and 5 bases from J, the gap between germline ends came to 19 bases. Germline assignment: CDR1 KGHSH and CDR2 LQKENI. CDR3 sequence (DNA): TGTGCCAGCTCCCCGGACTACAGATCAGGAACTGAAGCTTTCTTT. Amino acids: CASSPDYRSGTEAFF.

The chain couples TRBV3-1 (or the pseudogene TRBV3-2) to TRBJ2-2; TRBD2 agrees at 10 bases. The CDR3 is made up of 17 amino acids. The germline gives CDR1 LGHDT, CDR2 YNNKEL (reference sequence). Unmatched junction bases numbered 9, after V lost 3 bases and J lost 5 bases. The CDR3 is CASSHPPSGSRTGELFF. The CDR3 DNA reads as TGTGCCAGCAGCCACCCCCCTAGCGGGAGTCGGACCGGGGAGCTGTTTTTT.

The chain recombines TRBV6-4 with TRBJ2-3; TRBD2 matches at 9 bases. From germline, CDR1 is MRHNA and CDR2 SNTAGT. There are 13 residues in the CDR3. The V and J ends lost 0 bases and 14 bases, in that order; junction bases with no gene match: 6. The CDR3 region is CASSDSGLARLYF. The CDR3 nucleotides read TGTGCCAGCAGTGACTCCGGACTAGCGAGGCTGTATTTT.

The rearrangement links TRBV19 to TRBJ1-5; D remains unclear. Germline CDR1 and CDR2: LNHDA and SQIVND (reference sequence). This CDR3 is built from 13 residues. V dropped 0 bases and J dropped 6 bases, with 6 bases sitting between them. The CDR3 DNA follows: TGTGCCAGTAGTATAGACAGGTTTCAGCCCCAGCATTTT. Its protein is CASSIDRFQPQHF.

The V gene is TRBV6-5, the J gene TRBJ2-1; D is ambiguous. V lost 7 bases to trimming and J lost 13 bases, with 14 bases between them. This CDR3 has 11 residues. Germline CDR1 MNHEY, CDR2 SVGAGI. CDR3 loop: CASTQGNGQFF. The CDR3 DNA sequence: TGTGCCAGCACCCAAGGGAACGGACAGTTCTTC.

This clone was observed a handful of times. V usage is TRBV27 and J usage is TRBJ2-1, with 14 positions matching TRBD2. V shed 0 bases and J 12 bases; nucleotides not matched to a gene: 4. Per germline, CDR1 MNHEY and CDR2 SMNVEV (reference sequence). This CDR3 is built from 15 residues. The CDR3: CASSLSGTSGSGQFF. As DNA, the CDR3 is TGTGCCAGCAGTTTATCGGGGACTAGCGGGAGTGGGCAGTTCTTC.

The chain uses TRBV2 and TRBJ2-5, with 10 bases lining up with TRBD1. V shed 6 bases, J shed 4 bases, and the junction held 5 bases outside the gene matches. Germline V gene lookup returns CDR1 SNHLY and CDR2 FYNNEI. The CDR3 runs to 14 residues. CDR3 sequence: CASSTRTGGETQYF. In nucleotides, the CDR3 is TGTGCCAGCAGCACCAGGACAGGGGGAGAGACCCAGTACTTC. The whole variable domain, remainder taken from reference TRBV2 and TRBJ2-5, is EPEVTQTPSHQVTQMGQEVILRCVPISNHLYFYWYRQILGQKVEFLVSFYNNEISEKSEIFDDQFSVERPDGSNFTLKIRSTKLEDSAMYFCASSTRTGGETQYFGPGTRLLVL.

The rearrangement links TRBV7-2 to TRBJ2-7, with a tentative D call TRBD2 (5 bases). Looked up from germline, CDR1 is SGHTA and CDR2 is FQGNSA. The V end lost 2 bases, the J end lost 0 bases, and 8 bases lay between the germline ends. The CDR3 has 14 amino acids. CDR3 sequence: CASSLYGLSYEQYF. The CDR3 region has the DNA TGTGCCAGCAGCTTATATGGACTCTCCTACGAGCAGTACTTC.

The CDR3 loop is CASSEGGWEKETQYF. The CDR3, as DNA: TGTGCCAGCAGTGAAGGGGGTTGGGAAAAAGAGACCCAGTACTTC. The chain recombines TRBV2 with TRBJ2-5; D remains ambiguous. CDR1 is SNHLY and CDR2 is FYNNEI in the germline V gene. Trimming took off 1 base at V and 3 bases at J, with 12 bases between the two ends. The CDR3 contains 15 residues.